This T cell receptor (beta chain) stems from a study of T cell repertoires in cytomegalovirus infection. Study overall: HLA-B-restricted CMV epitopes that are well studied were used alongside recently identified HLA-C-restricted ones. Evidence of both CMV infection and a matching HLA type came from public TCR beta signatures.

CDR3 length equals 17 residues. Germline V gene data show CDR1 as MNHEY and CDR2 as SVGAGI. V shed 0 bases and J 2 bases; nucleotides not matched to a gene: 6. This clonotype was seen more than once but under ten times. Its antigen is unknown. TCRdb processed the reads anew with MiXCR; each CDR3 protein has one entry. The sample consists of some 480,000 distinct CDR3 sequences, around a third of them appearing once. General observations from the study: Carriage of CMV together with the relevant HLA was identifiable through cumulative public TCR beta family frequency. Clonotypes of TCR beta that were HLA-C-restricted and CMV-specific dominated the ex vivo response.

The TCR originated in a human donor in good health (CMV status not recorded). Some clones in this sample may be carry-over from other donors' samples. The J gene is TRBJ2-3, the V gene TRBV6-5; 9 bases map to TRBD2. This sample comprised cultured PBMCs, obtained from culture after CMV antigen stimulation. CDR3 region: CASSYSGLAGPTDTQYF. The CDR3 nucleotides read TGTGCCAGCAGTTACTCAGGGCTAGCGGGACCCACAGATACGCAGTATTTT.